This T cell receptor (beta chain) was sequenced for a study of beta chain features in type 1 diabetes. Points from the study as a whole: Sequencing the cDNA could make cells with high TCR expression show up more than they should. A moderate, significant TCRB CDR3 shortening appeared in type 1 diabetes across four CD4+ subsets. Any HLA-type effect on TCRB rearrangement remained unresolved here. Type 1 diabetes patients had fewer VDJ junction insertions and more deletions.

Deletions cut 4 bases from V and 5 bases from J, with 14 bases between. Per the germline V gene, CDR1 is SQVTM and CDR2 is ANQGSEA. This CDR3 region has 13 residues. Sequencing targeted expressed TCRB transcripts, as all isolated RNA had been reverse transcribed. Measured with immunoSEQ multiplex PCR; TCRdb has only the in-frame clones, and not every one. Among around 26,000 clones listed, about 63% were seen once. With respect to this clone: Its antigen is still unknown.

Cell sorting via CD45RO/CCR7/CD25/CD127/CD95/CD27 was performed to obtain CD4+ naive, central memory, regulatory and stem cell-like memory cells. The source is a woman aged 40-49 years with type 1 diabetes. Sequencing was done on a sample of stem cell memory CD4+ T cells from blood. This rearrangement joins TRBV29-1 to TRBJ1-1; D gene uncertain. For the CDR3, the DNA is TGCAGCGTTGTAGGGAGGGTGACGACTGAAGCTTTCTTT. Translated, it gives CSVVGRVTTEAFF.